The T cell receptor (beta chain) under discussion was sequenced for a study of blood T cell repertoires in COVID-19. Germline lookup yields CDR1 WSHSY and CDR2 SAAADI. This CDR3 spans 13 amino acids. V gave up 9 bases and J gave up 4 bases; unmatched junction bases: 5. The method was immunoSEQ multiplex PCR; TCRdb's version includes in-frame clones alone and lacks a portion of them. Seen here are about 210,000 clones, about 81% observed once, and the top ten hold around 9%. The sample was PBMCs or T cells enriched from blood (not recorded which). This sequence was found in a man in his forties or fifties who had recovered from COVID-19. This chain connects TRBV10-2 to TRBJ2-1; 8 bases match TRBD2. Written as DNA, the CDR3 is TGCGCCAGTGAGACTAGCGCGTACAATGAGCAGTTCTTC. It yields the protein CASETSAYNEQFF.